This T cell receptor (beta chain) is from a study of shared clonotypes between healthy human individuals. General study points: Researchers sampled blood only, noting tissue repertoires likely differ.

The length of the CDR3 is 15 residues. The germline V and J ends were trimmed by 0 bases and 0 bases, with 6 bases remaining between them. Germline CDR1 SGHAT, CDR2 FQNNGV. Notes on this clone: No antigen is known for it.

Clones were sequenced by immunoSEQ multiplex PCR, and TCRdb holds only the in-frame ones, with some missing. The table includes some 660,000 clones, roughly 73% detected once. The sample comprised memory CD4+ T cells sorted from blood. Described subset: CD45RA-negative fraction. The gene calls are TRBV11-2 and TRBJ1-5, with D possibly TRBD1 on 5 matching bases. The receptor was derived from a woman aged 25 to 45 in good health. The chain's CDR3 is CASSLEGHSNQPQHF. The CDR3 DNA reads TGTGCCAGCAGCTTAGAGGGGCATAGCAATCAGCCCCAGCATTTT. The whole variable domain, filled in from reference TRBV11-2 and TRBJ1-5, reads EAGVAQSPRYKIIEKRQSVAFWCNPISGHATLYWYQQILGQGPKLLIQFQNNGVVDDSQLPKDRFSAERLKGVDSTLKIQPAKLEDSAVYLCASSLEGHSNQPQHFGDGTRLSIL.